The clone carrying this T cell receptor beta chain was detected ten times or more. Template switching by 5'RACE produced TCR cDNA, adding a universal primer site and UMIs. TCRdb called the 5' RACE reads again in MiXCR, with one record for every CDR3 protein. The sample lists 200,000 to 300,000 distinct CDR3 sequences; approximately 3.6% were seen once. This record belongs to a study of T cells after yellow fever vaccination. Turning to the study itself: SMART-Seq v4 Ultra Low Input prepared libraries from low-cell fractions.

Source: PBMCs, taken 15 days after the yellow fever booster vaccination. This clonotype was sampled from a man younger than 30 who received the YFV17D yellow fever vaccine.

CDR3 sequence: CASSPGSGTGELFF. CDR3 DNA sequence: TGCGCCAGCAGCCCCGGGTCGGGCACCGGGGAGCTGTTTTTT. The gene calls are TRBV4-3 and TRBJ2-2, with unresolved D. Germline lookup yields CDR1 LGHNA and CDR2 YSLEER. The CDR3 is made up of 14 amino acids. Trimming removed 4 bases at V and 4 bases at J, with 10 bases between.